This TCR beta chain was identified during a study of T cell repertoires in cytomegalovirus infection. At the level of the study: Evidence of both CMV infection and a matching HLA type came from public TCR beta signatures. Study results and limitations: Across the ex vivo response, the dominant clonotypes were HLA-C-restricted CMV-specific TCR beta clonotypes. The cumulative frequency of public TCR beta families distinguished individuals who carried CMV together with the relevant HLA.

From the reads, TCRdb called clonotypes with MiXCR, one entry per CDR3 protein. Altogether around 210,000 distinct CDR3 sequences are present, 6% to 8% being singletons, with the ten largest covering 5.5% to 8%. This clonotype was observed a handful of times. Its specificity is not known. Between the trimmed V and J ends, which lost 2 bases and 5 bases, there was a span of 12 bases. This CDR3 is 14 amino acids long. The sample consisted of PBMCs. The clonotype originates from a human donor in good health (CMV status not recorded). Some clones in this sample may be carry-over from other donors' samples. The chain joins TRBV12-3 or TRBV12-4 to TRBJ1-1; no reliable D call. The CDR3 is CASSLRFAGTEAFF. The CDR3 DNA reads TGTGCCAGCAGTTTAAGGTTTGCGGGGACTGAAGCTTTCTTT.